These 5 T cell receptor beta chains were sequenced from one sample in a study of T cells in Graves' hyperthyroidism and ophthalmopathy. RNA transcripts provided the source from which TCR beta CDR3 regions were amplified. The study used the HTBI primer set for a first-round RT-PCR of the TCR CDR3. In TCRdb, the multiplex PCR reads were re-called with MiXCR into one record per CDR3 protein. The repertoire holds 460,000 or so distinct CDR3 sequences, with about an eighth as singletons. The sequenced material came from blood. The receptor set was obtained from a woman aged 18-29 years with Graves' hyperthyroidism.

This clonotype was observed many times. This chain connects TRBV5-1 to TRBJ1-4, with a tentative D call TRBD1 (5 bases). Germline CDR1 reads SGHRS; CDR2 reads YFSETQ. Trimming pared 3 bases from V and 6 bases from J, leaving 12 bases between. The CDR3 is made up of 14 amino acids. The CDR3 sequence: CASSSGVRDEKLFF. Here the CDR3 DNA reads TGCGCCAGCAGCTCGGGCGTCAGGGATGAAAAACTGTTTTTT.

This clonotype was detected only a few times. The rearrangement joins TRBV9 to TRBJ2-2; tentative D call: TRBD2 (6 bases). Trimming stripped 3 bases from V and 6 bases from J, with 21 bases between. The CDR3 extends over 17 amino acids. The germline gives CDR1 SGDLS, CDR2 YYNGEE. DNA for the CDR3: TGTGCCAGCAGCGCACCACCGGGACTCGTAACATCCGGGGAGCTGTTTTTT. This encodes CASSAPPGLVTSGELFF.

This clonotype appeared many times. This sequence joins TRBV5-1 and TRBJ2-7; 8 bases are a match to TRBD2. The CDR3 contains 16 residues. Trimming took 0 bases from V and 5 from J; bases not matched to a gene: 10. Germline V gives CDR1 SGHRS, CDR2 YFSETQ. DNA of the CDR3: TGCGCCAGCAGCTTGGCGGGGACTAGTAGTAGGAACGAGCAGTACTTC. Encoded protein: CASSLAGTSSRNEQYF.

This clonotype has a handful of counts. The V and J genes are TRBV7-9 and TRBJ1-5; TRBD1 matches at 9 bases. CDR3 length equals 16 residues. Germline-derived CDR1 and CDR2 are SEHNR and FQNEAQ (reference sequence). J lost 1 base, V lost 5 bases, and 6 bases had no gene match. The CDR3 loop reads CASSTWTGVSNQPQHF. CDR3 bases: TGTGCCAGCAGCACATGGACAGGGGTGAGCAATCAGCCCCAGCATTTT.

This clonotype was detected once. The V gene is TRBV20-1, the J gene TRBJ2-3, with TRBD2 identical over 9 bases. J lost 5 bases, V lost 1 base, and 10 bases had no gene match. The CDR3 is made up of 16 amino acids. Germline V gives CDR1 DFQATT, CDR2 SNEGSKA (reference sequence). CDR3 residues: CSARGGLAGVGDTQYF. In DNA, the CDR3 is TGCAGTGCTAGAGGGGGGTTAGCGGGGGTTGGAGATACGCAGTATTTT.